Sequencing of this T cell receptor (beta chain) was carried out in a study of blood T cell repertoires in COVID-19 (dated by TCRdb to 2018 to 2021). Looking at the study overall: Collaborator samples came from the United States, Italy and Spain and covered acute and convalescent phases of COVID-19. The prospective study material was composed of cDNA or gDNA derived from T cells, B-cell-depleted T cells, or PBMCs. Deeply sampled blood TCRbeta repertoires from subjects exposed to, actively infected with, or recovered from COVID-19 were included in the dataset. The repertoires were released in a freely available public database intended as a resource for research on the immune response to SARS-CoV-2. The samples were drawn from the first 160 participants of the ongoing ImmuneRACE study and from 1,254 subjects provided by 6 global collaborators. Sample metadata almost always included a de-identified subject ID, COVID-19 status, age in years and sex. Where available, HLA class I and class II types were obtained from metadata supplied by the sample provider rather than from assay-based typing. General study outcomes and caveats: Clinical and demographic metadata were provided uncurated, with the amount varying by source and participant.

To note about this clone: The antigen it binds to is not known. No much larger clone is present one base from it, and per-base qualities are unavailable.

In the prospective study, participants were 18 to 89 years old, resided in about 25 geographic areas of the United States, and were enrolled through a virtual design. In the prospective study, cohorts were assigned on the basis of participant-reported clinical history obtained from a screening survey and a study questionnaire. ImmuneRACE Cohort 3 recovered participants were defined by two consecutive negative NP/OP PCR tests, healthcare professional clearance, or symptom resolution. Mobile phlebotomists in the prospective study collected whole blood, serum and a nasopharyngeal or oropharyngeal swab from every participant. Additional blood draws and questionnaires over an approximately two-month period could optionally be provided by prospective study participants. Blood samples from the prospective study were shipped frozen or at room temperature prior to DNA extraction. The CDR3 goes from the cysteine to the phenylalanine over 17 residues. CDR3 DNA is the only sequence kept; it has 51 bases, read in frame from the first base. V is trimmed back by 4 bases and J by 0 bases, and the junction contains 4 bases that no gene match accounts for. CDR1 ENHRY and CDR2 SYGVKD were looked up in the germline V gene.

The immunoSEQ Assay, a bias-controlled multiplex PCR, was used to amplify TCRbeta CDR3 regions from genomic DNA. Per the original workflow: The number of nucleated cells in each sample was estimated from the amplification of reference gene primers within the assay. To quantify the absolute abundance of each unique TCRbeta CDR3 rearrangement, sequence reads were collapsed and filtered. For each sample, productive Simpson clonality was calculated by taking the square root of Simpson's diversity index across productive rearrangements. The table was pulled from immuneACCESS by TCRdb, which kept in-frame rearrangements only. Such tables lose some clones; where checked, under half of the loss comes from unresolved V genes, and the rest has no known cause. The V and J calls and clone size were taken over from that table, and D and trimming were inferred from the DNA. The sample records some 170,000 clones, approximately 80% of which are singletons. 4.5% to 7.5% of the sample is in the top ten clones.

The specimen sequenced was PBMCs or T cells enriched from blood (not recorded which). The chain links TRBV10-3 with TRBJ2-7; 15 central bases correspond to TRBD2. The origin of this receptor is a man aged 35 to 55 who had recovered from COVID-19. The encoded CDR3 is CAISGGLAGGSSYEQYF. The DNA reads TGTGCCATCAGTGGGGGACTAGCGGGGGGCAGCTCCTACGAGCAGTACTTC.